This TCR beta chain was documented in a study of identical twins. Each CDR3 protein is one row after TCRdb ran MiXCR on the 5' RACE reads. Of hundreds of thousands of distinct CDR3 sequences listed, roughly 12% are singletons. V lost 7 bases, J lost 4 bases, and 5 bases stayed unmatched. The CDR3 runs to 14 residues. Per the germline V gene, CDR1 is MNHNS and CDR2 is SASEGT. The same data also contributed to another study, on yellow fever vaccine responses in identical twins.

The receptor was isolated from a woman between 18 and 30 years old in good health. The chain links TRBV6-1 to TRBJ2-2; 8 bases match TRBD1. Sequenced input: PBMCs. Here the CDR3 reads CASTTGGVTGELFF. In DNA form, the CDR3 reads TGTGCCAGCACCACAGGGGGTGTCACCGGGGAGCTGTTTTTT.